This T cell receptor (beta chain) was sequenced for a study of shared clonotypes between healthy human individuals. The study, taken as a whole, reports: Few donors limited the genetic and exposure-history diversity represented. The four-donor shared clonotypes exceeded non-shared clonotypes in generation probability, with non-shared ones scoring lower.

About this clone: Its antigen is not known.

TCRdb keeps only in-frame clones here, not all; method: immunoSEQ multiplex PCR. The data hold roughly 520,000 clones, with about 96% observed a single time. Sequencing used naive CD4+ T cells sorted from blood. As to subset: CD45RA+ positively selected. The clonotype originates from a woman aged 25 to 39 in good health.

This chain's CDR3 is CASSEGTSGRAYEQYF. The CDR3 DNA reads as TGCGCCAGCAGTGAGGGTACGAGCGGGAGGGCCTACGAGCAGTACTTC. This chain uses TRBV10-1 with TRBJ2-7, with 10 bases aligning to TRBD2. Losses at the gene ends were 2 bases for V and 2 bases for J; bases not matched to a gene: 6. This CDR3 is built from 16 residues. Germline assignment: CDR1 WNHNN and CDR2 SYGVQD (reference sequence).